This T cell receptor beta chain was obtained from a study of PD-1 blockade in mismatch repair-deficient tumors. Broader study findings: Rapid post-treatment expansion, then contraction, generally preceding radiologic response, marked tumor-resident clones.

Comment on this clone: What it binds is unknown.

The repertoire was sequenced with immunoSEQ multiplex PCR; TCRdb's copy has only in-frame clones and lacks some. The sample shows about 40,000 clones, roughly 84% of them seen only once. In germline, CDR1 is SGHRS, CDR2 YFSETQ. There are 14 residues in the CDR3. The junction had 10 bases not matched to a gene; V was cut back by 4 bases and J by 7 bases. The TCR was taken from an adult with mismatch repair-deficient cancer. The chain couples TRBV5-1 to TRBJ2-7, with 8 bases matching TRBD2. The starting material was peripheral blood, obtained around 75 weeks after starting pembrolizumab. The CDR3 DNA sequence: TGCGCCAGCAGCCCGGGAGCGGGAGTAGGAGAGCAGTACTTC. It translates to CASSPGAGVGEQYF.